The present T cell receptor (beta chain) was sequenced within a study of beta chain features in type 1 diabetes (dated by TCRdb to between 2018 and 2020). Concerning the study at large: Mean age, gender distribution, total cell number and subset yield did not differ between patients and healthy donors. In the study, TCRB repertoires of sorted circulating CD4+ T cell subsets from recently diagnosed type 1 diabetes patients were compared with those of matched healthy donors. A total of 85 million to 140 million sorted cells were examined across all samples, and a strong correlation was observed between cell number per subset and RNA yield. Whereas all 30 or so donors provided naive and central memory subsets, regulatory and stem cell-like memory subsets were isolated from just 8 patients and roughly 8 healthy donors.

The entire amount of isolated RNA was reverse transcribed using the High Capacity cDNA Reverse Transcription Kit, so the sequenced TCRB transcripts were expressed ones. Naive, central memory and regulatory T cell samples underwent deep immunoSEQ sequencing, averaging around 4 million total reads per sample. Sorted cells were lysed in RLT buffer, and RNA was extracted using DNase-treated RNeasy Micro or Mini kits according to cell number. Each cell subset was processed on its own to prevent cross-contamination, while patient and healthy donor samples were processed together. Using the immunoSEQ multiplex PCR, TCRB sequences were amplified from cDNA into 87-bp fragments spanning the CDR3 region. Sequencing of the amplicons was performed on the Illumina HiSeq platform. Per the authors' processing: PCR bias was computationally corrected using synthetic template baselines, reads within Hamming distance 2 were collapsed, and singletons that could not be merged were discarded. Reads were aligned to IMGT to assign V, D and J genes, CDR3 length, and insertions or deletions at six rearrangement sites. Within each subset, clonotype counts were normalized to the number of sorted cells before true diversity and Gini coefficients were calculated with the tcR R package. The overlap coefficient, calculated on TCRB nucleotide sequences, was used to quantify repertoire sharing. Out-of-frame TCRB sequences from naive cells were analyzed as a proxy for the pre-selection repertoire. TCRdb took over this immuneACCESS table, retaining in-frame rearrangements with V and J assigned. Such tables are incomplete; in checked studies, under half of the missing clones stem from an unresolved V gene, and the remainder is unexplained. V, J and clone size reflect that table, while D and trimming were determined from the DNA. This sample holds almost 350,000 clones; around a fifth were observed only once. Together, the top ten hold about 0.045% of the sample.

Each donor gave one peripheral blood draw, averaging roughly 100 mL, which was collected into heparinised tubes. A BD FACSAria II was used to sort naive, central memory, regulatory and stem cell-like memory CD4+ T cells with a panel that included CD45RO, CCR7, CD25, CD127, CD95 and CD27. Purity was above 95% for every sorted population. PBMCs were isolated right away by Lymphoprep density gradient centrifugation and were stained directly, without culture. To minimize batch effects, samples were stained and sorted in pairs, one healthy donor with one patient per experiment. On the study overall, not on this receptor specifically: Only small numbers of individuals were included in the HLA sub-analyses, which left unresolved whether HLA type had any influence on TCRB rearrangement. The naive, central memory and regulatory TCRB repertoires appeared to resemble one another more closely among patients than among healthy donors. A moderate but significant shortening of TCRB CDR3 length was observed in type 1 diabetes patients in all four CD4+ subsets. Because cDNA was sequenced instead of genomic DNA, activated cells with high expression could be over-represented, although the groups did not differ in activation or CD3 levels. Fewer insertions and more nucleotide deletions at VDJ recombination sites were observed in patients with type 1 diabetes, implying thymic rearrangement abnormalities. Shorter templates might be favored by PCR, yet because patient and control samples were amplified and corrected together, any such skew would affect both groups equally.

CDR1 and CDR2 are read off the germline V gene as SGHTA and FQGNSA. V is cut back by 5 bases and J by 6 bases, with 14 bases in the junction unmatched. The CDR3 has 17 amino acids, counting the end cysteine and phenylalanine. CDR3 DNA is the only sequence kept; it has 51 bases, read in frame from the first base. With respect to this clone: Its antigen is currently not known. It has no much larger one-base neighbor in the sample; base qualities were not kept.

The sequence was obtained from a woman between 18 and 29 years old in good health. Sequencing used naive CD4+ T cells from blood. The label giving this sample's cell subset or site can be read as: true naive CD4+ T cells. Rearrangement joined TRBV7-2 to TRBJ2-1; 9 junctional bases match TRBD2. The sequenced DNA: TGTGCCAGCAGCCAACCGCGGGGGGGAGAGGCTATCAATGAGCAGTTCTTC. This is translated as CASSQPRGGEAINEQFF.